Reported below is one T cell receptor beta chain. Its antigen remains undetermined. Base qualities are missing; no much larger clone stands one base away. V is clipped by 4 bases and J by 5 bases, and the sequence between their germline boundaries is 12 bases long. There are 14 amino acids in the CDR3, from cysteine to phenylalanine inclusive. Here the CDR3 DNA is all that survives: 42 bases in frame from base 1. Taken from the germline V gene, the CDR1 and CDR2 loops are SGHNT and YENEEA. The source of the sample is a study of blood T cell repertoires in COVID-19 (dated by TCRdb to the early 2020s). For the study in its entirety: Samples from collaborators originated in the United States, Italy and Spain and spanned both the acute and convalescent phases of COVID-19. The material from the prospective study consisted of cDNA or gDNA derived from T cells, B-cell-depleted T cells, or PBMCs. Deeply sampled blood TCRbeta repertoires from subjects exposed to, actively infected with, or recovered from COVID-19 were included in the dataset. The repertoires were made available in a free public database intended to serve as a resource for research on the immune response to SARS-CoV-2. The samples were drawn from the first 160 participants of the ongoing ImmuneRACE study and from 950 to 1,500 subjects provided by 6 global collaborators. A de-identified subject ID, COVID-19 status, age in years and sex were almost always included in the sample metadata. Where available, HLA class I and class II types were obtained from metadata supplied by the sample provider rather than from assay-based typing. Overall study results and their limits: Clinical and demographic metadata were provided uncurated, with the amount varying by source and participant.

TCRbeta CDR3 regions were amplified from genomic DNA using the immunoSEQ Assay, a bias-controlled multiplex PCR. On the study's bioinformatics: Within the assay, amplification of reference gene primers was used to estimate how many nucleated cells each sample contained. Sequence reads were collapsed and filtered to measure the absolute abundance of every unique TCRbeta CDR3 rearrangement. For each sample, productive Simpson clonality was calculated as the square root of Simpson's diversity index over productive rearrangements. TCRdb stores this immuneACCESS table with in-frame sequences only. Part of the clones is absent; in the studies checked, under half of the shortfall reflects unresolved V genes, and no reason is known for the rest. That table is the source of V, J and clone size, and D and trimming were worked out from the DNA. A total of roughly 120,000 clones appear in this sample, roughly 85% of them only once. The top ten clones comprise about 3.3% of the sample.

One collaborating source in Seattle enrolled patients while the patients were actively infected and followed the patients over time throughout the course of disease. Whole blood was collected in K2EDTA tubes by collaborating institutions according to the institutions' own protocols. For TCRbeta analysis, collaborators shipped samples in one of three forms: frozen whole blood, isolated PBMCs, or DNA extracted from either of those sample types. Sequencing used peripheral blood. The sequence derives from a woman over 75 with COVID-19, enrolled during active disease. This sequence uses TRBV11-3 and TRBJ2-4, with TRBD2 perhaps the D gene, on 6 matching bases. The CDR3 protein: CASSSSSAENIQYF. The nucleotide sequence is given as TGTGCCAGCAGCTCTTCTAGCGCCGAAAACATTCAGTACTTC.